This section outlines one TCR beta chain sequence together with its context. Its antigen is as yet unknown. Clones were sequenced by immunoSEQ multiplex PCR, and TCRdb holds only the in-frame ones, with some missing. The sample contains 100,000 to 150,000 clones, 92% of which appear only once. The data were obtained in a study of T cell responses to AZD1222 COVID-19 vaccine. Findings of the study overall: Dominant CD4 TCR responses targeted spike regions 160-218 and 743-854.

The sequences come from peripheral blood, collected on day 0 of AZD1222 vaccination. The clonotype originates from an adult in good health.

CDR3 DNA: TGTGCCAGCAGTTTACGCGGGTACCGGGACAGGGCCTACGAGCAGTACTTC. Residues: CASSLRGYRDRAYEQYF. The rearrangement uses TRBV28 and TRBJ2-7; TRBD1 matches 9 bases. Trimming cost V 2 bases and J 2 bases; bases outside gene matches: 10. CDR3 length equals 17 residues. In germline, CDR1 is MDHEN, CDR2 SYDVKM.